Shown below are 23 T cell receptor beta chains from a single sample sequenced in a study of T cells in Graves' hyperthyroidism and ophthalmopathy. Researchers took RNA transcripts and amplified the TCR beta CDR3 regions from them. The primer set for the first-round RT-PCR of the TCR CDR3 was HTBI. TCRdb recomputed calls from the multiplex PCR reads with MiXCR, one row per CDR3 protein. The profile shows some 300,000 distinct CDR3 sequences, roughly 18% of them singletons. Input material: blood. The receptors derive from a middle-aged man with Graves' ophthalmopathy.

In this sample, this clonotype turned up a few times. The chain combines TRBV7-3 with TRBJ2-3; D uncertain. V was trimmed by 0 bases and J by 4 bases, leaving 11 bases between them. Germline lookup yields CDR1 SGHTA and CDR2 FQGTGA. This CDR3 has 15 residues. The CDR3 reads CASSLTSATSDTQYF. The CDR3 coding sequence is TGTGCCAGCAGCTTAACATCGGCTACTTCAGATACGCAGTATTTT.

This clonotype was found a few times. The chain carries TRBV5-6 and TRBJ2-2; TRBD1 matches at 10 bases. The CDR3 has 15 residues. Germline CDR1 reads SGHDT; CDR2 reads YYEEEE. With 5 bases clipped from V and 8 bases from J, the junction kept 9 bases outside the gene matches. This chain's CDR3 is CASSLPGQGLGELFF. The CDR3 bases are TGTGCCAGCAGTCTTCCGGGACAGGGGTTAGGGGAGCTGTTTTTT.

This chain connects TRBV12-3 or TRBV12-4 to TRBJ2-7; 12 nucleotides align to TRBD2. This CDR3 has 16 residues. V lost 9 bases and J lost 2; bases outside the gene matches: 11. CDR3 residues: CASKPSLAGGPYEQYF. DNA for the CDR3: TGTGCCAGTAAACCTTCGCTAGCGGGAGGGCCCTACGAGCAGTACTTC.

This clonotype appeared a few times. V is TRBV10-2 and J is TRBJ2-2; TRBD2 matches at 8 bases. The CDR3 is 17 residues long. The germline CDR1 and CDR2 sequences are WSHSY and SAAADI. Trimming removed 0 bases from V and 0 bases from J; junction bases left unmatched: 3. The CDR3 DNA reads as TGCGCCAGCAGTGAGTCGAACGGGAGGGCGAACACCGGGGAGCTGTTTTTT. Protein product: CASSESNGRANTGELFF.

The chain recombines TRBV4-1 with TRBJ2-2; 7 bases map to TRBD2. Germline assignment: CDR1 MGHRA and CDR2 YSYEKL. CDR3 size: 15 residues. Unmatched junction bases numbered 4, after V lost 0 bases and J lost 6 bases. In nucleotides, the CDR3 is TGCGCCAGCAGCCAAGAAGCTAGCGGCGCCGGGGAGCTGTTTTTT. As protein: CASSQEASGAGELFF.

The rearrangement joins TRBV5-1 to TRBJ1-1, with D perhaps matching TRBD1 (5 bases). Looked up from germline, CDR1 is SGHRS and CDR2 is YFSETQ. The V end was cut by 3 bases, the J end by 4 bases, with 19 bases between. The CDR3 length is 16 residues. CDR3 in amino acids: CASSSSGTFKGTEAFF. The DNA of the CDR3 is TGCGCCAGCAGCTCTTCTGGGACCTTCAAAGGCACTGAAGCTTTCTTT.

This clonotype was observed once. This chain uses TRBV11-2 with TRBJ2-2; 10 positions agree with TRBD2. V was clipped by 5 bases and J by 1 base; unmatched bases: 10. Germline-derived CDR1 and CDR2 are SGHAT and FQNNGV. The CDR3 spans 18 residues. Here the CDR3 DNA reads TGTGCCAGCAGCCCCAGACGACTAGCGGGTCGGAACACCGGGGAGCTGTTTTTT. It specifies CASSPRRLAGRNTGELFF.

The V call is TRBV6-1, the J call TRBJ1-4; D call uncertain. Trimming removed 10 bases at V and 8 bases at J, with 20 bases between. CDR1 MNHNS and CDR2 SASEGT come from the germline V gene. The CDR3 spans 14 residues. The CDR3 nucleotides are TGTGCCACCGCTCAAAGTGGGGTACGCGAAAAACTGTTTTTT. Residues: CATAQSGVREKLFF.

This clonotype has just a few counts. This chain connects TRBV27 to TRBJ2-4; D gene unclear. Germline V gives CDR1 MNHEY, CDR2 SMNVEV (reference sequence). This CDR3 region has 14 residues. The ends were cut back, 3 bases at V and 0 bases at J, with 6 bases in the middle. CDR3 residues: CASSFTIAKNIQYF. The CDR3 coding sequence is TGTGCCAGCAGTTTCACAATAGCCAAAAACATTCAGTACTTC.

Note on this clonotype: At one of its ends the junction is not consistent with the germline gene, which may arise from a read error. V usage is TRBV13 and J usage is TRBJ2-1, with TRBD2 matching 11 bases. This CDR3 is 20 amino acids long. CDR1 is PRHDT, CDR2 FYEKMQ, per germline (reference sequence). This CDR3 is CASSLEPLAGGRSSYNEQFF. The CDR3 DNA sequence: TGTGCCAGCAGTTTAGAGCCTTTAGCGGGAGGGCGGAGCTCCTACAATGAGCAGTTCTTC.

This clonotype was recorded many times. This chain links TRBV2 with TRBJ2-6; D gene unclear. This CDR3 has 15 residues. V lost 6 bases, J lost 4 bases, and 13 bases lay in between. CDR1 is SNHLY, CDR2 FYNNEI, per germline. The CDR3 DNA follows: TGTGCCAGCAGCCCATCGGGCCCCGGGGCCAACGTCCTGACTTTC. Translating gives CASSPSGPGANVLTF. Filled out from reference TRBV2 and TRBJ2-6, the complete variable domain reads EPEVTQTPSHQVTQMGQEVILRCVPISNHLYFYWYRQILGQKVEFLVSFYNNEISEKSEIFDDQFSVERPDGSNFTLKIRSTKLEDSAMYFCASSPSGPGANVLTFGAGSRLTVL.

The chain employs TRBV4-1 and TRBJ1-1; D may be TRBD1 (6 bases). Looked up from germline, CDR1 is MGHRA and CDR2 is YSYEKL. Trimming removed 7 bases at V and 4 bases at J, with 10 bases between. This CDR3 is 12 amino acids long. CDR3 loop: CASTTGSTEAFF. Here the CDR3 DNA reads TGCGCCAGCACCACAGGGAGCACTGAAGCTTTCTTT.

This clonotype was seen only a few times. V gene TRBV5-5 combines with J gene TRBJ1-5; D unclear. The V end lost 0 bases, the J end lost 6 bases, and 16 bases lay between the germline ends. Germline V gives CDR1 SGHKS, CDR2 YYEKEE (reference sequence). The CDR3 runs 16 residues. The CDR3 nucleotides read TGTGCCAGCAGCTTGGATGGAATAGGAGATGGTCAGCCCCAGCATTTT. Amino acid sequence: CASSLDGIGDGQPQHF.

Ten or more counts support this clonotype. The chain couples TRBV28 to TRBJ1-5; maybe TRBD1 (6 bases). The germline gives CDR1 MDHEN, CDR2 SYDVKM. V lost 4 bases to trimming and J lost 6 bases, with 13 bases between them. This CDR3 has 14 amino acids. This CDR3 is CASSSDRIFQPQHF. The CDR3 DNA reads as TGTGCCAGCAGTTCAGACAGGATCTTTCAGCCCCAGCATTTT.

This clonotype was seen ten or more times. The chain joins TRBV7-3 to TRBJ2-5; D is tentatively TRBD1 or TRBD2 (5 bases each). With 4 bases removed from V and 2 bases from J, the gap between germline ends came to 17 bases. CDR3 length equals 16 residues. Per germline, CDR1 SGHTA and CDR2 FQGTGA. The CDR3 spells CASSSMGRGSQETQYF. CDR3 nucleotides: TGTGCCAGCAGCTCGATGGGACGCGGGTCGCAAGAGACCCAGTACTTC.

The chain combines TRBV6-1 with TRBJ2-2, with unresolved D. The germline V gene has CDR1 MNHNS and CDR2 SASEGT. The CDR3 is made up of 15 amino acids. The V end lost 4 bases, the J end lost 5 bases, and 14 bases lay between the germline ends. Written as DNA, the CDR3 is TGTGCCAGCAGTGGTCACCCCCCCCGGACCGGGGAGCTGTTTTTT. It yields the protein CASSGHPPRTGELFF.

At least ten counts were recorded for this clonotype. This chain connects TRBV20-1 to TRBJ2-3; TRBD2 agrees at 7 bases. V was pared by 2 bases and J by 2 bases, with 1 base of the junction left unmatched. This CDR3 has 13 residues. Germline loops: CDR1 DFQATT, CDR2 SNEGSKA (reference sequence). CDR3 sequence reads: CSARLAATDTQYF. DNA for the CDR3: TGCAGTGCTAGACTAGCGGCCACAGATACGCAGTATTTT.

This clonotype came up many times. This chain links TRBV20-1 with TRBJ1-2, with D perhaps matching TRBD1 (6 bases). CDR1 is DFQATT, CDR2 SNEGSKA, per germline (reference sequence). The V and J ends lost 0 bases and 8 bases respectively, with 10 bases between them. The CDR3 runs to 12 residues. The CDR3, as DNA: TGCAGTGCTAGAGATCCGACAGGAGGCTACACCTTC. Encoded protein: CSARDPTGGYTF.

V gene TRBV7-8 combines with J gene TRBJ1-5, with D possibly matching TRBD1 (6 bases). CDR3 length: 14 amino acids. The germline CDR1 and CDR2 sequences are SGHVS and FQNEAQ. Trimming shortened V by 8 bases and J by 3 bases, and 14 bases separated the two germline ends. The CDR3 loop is CASQSRGANQPQHF. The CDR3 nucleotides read TGTGCCAGCCAGAGCAGGGGCGCCAATCAGCCCCAGCATTTT. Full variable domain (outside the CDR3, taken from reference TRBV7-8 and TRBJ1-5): GAGVSQSPRYKVAKRGQDVALRCDPISGHVSLFWYQQALGQGPEFLTYFQNEAQLDKSGLPSDRFFAERPEGSVSTLKIQRTQQEDSAVYLCASQSRGANQPQHFGDGTRLSIL.

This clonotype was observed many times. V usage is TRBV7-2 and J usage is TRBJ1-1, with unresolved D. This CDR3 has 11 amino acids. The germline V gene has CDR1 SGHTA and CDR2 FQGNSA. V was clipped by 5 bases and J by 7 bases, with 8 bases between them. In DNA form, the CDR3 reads TGTGCCAGCAGCGTAACTGGTGAAGCTTTCTTT. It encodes CASSVTGEAFF.

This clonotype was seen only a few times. The CDR3 DNA reads as TGTGCCAGCAGTTTTATGGAAGAGAGTCAAGAGACCCAGTACTTC. Translating it yields CASSFMEESQETQYF. The V call is TRBV28, the J call TRBJ2-5, with D uncertain. Germline V lookup: CDR1 MDHEN, CDR2 SYDVKM. The CDR3 spans 15 residues. V lost 3 bases and J 2 bases, leaving 13 bases between the germline ends.

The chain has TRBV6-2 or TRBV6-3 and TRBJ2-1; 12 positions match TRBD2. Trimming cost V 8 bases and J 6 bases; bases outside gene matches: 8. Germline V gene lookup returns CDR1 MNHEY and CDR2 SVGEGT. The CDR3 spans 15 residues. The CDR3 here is CASDPSGGGGNEQFF. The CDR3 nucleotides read TGTGCCAGCGACCCTAGCGGGGGGGGGGGCAATGAGCAGTTCTTC.

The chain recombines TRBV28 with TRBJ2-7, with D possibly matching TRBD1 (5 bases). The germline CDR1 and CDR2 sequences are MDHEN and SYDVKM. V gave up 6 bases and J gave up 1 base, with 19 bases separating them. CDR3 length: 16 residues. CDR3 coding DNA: TGTGCCAGCAGCCCACCCCTGCAGGGATATTCCTACGAGCAGTACTTC. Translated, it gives CASSPPLQGYSYEQYF.